The clone carrying this T cell receptor beta chain appeared a few times. Its antigen is as yet unknown. This record comes from a study of T cells after yellow fever vaccination. Overall study results and limits: The secondary response showed a weaker magnitude and a faster peak, day 5 versus 15.

5'RACE template switching generated TCR cDNA, adding a universal primer site and UMIs. TCRdb reprocessed the 5' RACE reads via MiXCR and lists one record per CDR3 protein. Of about 360,000 distinct CDR3 sequences listed, more than 5.5% are singletons. The material sequenced was PBMCs, taken 5 days after the yellow fever booster vaccination. This TCR was recovered from a man between 25 and 39 years old who received the YFV17D yellow fever vaccine.

CDR3 protein: CSADLTDTQYF. The CDR3 DNA follows: TGCAGTGCTGATTTAACGGATACGCAGTATTTT. V gene TRBV20-1 combines with J gene TRBJ2-3; D remains unclear. This CDR3 is built from 11 residues. With 5 bases removed from V and 6 bases from J, the gap between germline ends came to 9 bases. Germline loops: CDR1 DFQATT, CDR2 SNEGSKA (reference sequence).